These T cell receptor beta chains were read from a single sample in a study of cytomegalovirus exposure and HLA in healthy donors. Sequencing used immunoSEQ multiplex PCR; TCRdb keeps in-frame clones, though not all of them. This sample has 150,000 to 250,000 clones, with 70% to 85% found just once. The sequenced sample consisted of PBMCs. The receptors come from a woman aged 25-40 years in good health and CMV-seropositive. Each CDR3 is given with its conserved first and last residue. A D gene is named only where the DNA matches it firmly. Some rows mark clone size as missing; the rest say once, few, many or name a class of expanded clone.

d_gene: .
v_gene: TRBV7-2
abundance: .
j_gene: TRBJ1-5
CDR3aa: CASSARTGKQPQHF
CDR3nt: TGTGCCAGCAGCGCCCGCACGGGGAAACAGCCCCAGCATTTT

d_gene: .
v_gene: TRBV19
abundance: .
j_gene: TRBJ1-4
CDR3aa: CASSIDNRNEKLFF
CDR3nt: TGTGCCAGTAGTATAGATAACAGAAATGAAAAACTGTTTTTT

d_gene: TRBD2
v_gene: TRBV9
abundance: once
j_gene: TRBJ2-7
CDR3aa: CASSVGLAGAVSSYEQYF
CDR3nt: TGTGCCAGCAGCGTTGGACTAGCGGGGGCCGTAAGCTCCTACGAGCAGTACTTC

d_gene: .
v_gene: TRBV7-8
abundance: .
j_gene: TRBJ1-1
CDR3aa: CASSLVGGAGSEAFF
CDR3nt: TGTGCCAGCAGCTTAGTTGGGGGGGCAGGTTCTGAAGCTTTCTTT

d_gene: .
v_gene: TRBV9
abundance: .
j_gene: TRBJ2-1
CDR3aa: CASSVGLWSEQFF
CDR3nt: TGTGCCAGCAGCGTAGGGTTGTGGAGTGAGCAGTTCTTC

d_gene: TRBD2
v_gene: TRBV6-5
abundance: .
j_gene: TRBJ2-3
CDR3aa: CASSYGGEGDTQYF
CDR3nt: TGTGCCAGCAGTTACGGAGGGGAGGGAGATACGCAGTATTTT

d_gene: .
v_gene: TRBV19
abundance: .
j_gene: TRBJ2-1
CDR3aa: CASSRGVEQFF
CDR3nt: TGTGCCAGTAGTCGGGGAGTTGAGCAGTTCTTC

d_gene: .
v_gene: TRBV2
abundance: .
j_gene: TRBJ2-7
CDR3aa: CASSETRYEQYF
CDR3nt: TGTGCCAGCAGTGAGACTCGGTACGAGCAGTACTTC

d_gene: TRBD1
v_gene: TRBV19
abundance: .
j_gene: TRBJ1-2
CDR3aa: CASSKDRAHNYGYTF
CDR3nt: TGTGCCAGTAGTAAGGACAGGGCCCACAACTATGGCTACACCTTC

d_gene: TRBD2
v_gene: TRBV5-1
abundance: once
j_gene: TRBJ2-7
CDR3aa: CASSLGPQGLDFYEQYF
CDR3nt: TGCGCCAGCAGCTTGGGACCACAGGGACTAGATTTCTACGAGCAGTACTTC

d_gene: .
v_gene: TRBV30
abundance: .
j_gene: TRBJ1-1
CDR3aa: CAWSPGLQNTEAFF
CDR3nt: TGTGCCTGGAGTCCGGGACTACAAAACACTGAAGCTTTCTTT

d_gene: .
v_gene: TRBV7-6
abundance: .
j_gene: TRBJ1-1
CDR3aa: CASSSRGGMGWGVNTEAFF
CDR3nt: TGTGCCAGCAGCTCCCGGGGGGGTATGGGATGGGGAGTGAACACTGAAGCTTTCTTT

d_gene: .
v_gene: TRBV19
abundance: once
j_gene: TRBJ2-2
CDR3aa: CASNRQGNTGELFF
CDR3nt: TGTGCCAGTAATCGGCAGGGGAACACCGGGGAGCTGTTTTTT

d_gene: TRBD1
v_gene: TRBV6-5
abundance: .
j_gene: TRBJ2-7
CDR3aa: CATNTGDYEQYF
CDR3nt: TGTGCCACCAACACAGGGGACTACGAGCAGTACTTC

d_gene: .
v_gene: TRBV11-2
abundance: .
j_gene: TRBJ1-5
CDR3aa: CASSLAGSNQPQHF
CDR3nt: TGTGCCAGCAGCTTAGCGGGTAGCAATCAGCCCCAGCATTTT

d_gene: TRBD1
v_gene: TRBV6-5
abundance: few
j_gene: TRBJ1-4
CDR3aa: CASSVGQGAGEKLFF
CDR3nt: TGTGCCAGCAGTGTTGGACAGGGGGCAGGTGAAAAACTGTTTTTT

d_gene: TRBD2
v_gene: TRBV7-6
abundance: once
j_gene: TRBJ2-1
CDR3aa: CASSHGLAGDYGKQFF
CDR3nt: TGTGCCAGCAGCCACGGGCTAGCGGGCGACTACGGGAAGCAGTTCTTC

d_gene: TRBD1
v_gene: TRBV6-5
abundance: .
j_gene: TRBJ1-2
CDR3aa: CASSSYTRGTGYTF
CDR3nt: TGTGCCAGCAGTTCCTATACCAGGGGGACTGGCTACACCTTC

d_gene: TRBD1
v_gene: TRBV5-1
abundance: .
j_gene: TRBJ1-2
CDR3aa: CASSYGQDNYGYTF
CDR3nt: TGCGCCAGCAGCTACGGACAGGATAACTATGGCTACACCTTC

d_gene: .
v_gene: TRBV18
abundance: .
j_gene: TRBJ1-1
CDR3aa: CASSHSKTGTEAFF
CDR3nt: TGTGCCAGCTCCCACAGCAAGACAGGTACTGAAGCTTTCTTT

d_gene: TRBD2
v_gene: TRBV29-1
abundance: .
j_gene: TRBJ2-3
CDR3aa: CSVDGTRREPDLPHTQYF
CDR3nt: TGCAGCGTTGACGGGACTAGGCGGGAGCCCGACCTTCCTCATACGCAGTATTTT

d_gene: .
v_gene: TRBV13
abundance: .
j_gene: TRBJ2-7
CDR3aa: CASSLGNRVKDEQYF
CDR3nt: TGTGCCAGCAGCTTAGGCAACAGGGTTAAGGACGAGCAGTACTTC

d_gene: .
v_gene: TRBV29-1
abundance: .
j_gene: TRBJ1-1
CDR3aa: CSVVGAARNTEEAFF
CDR3nt: TGCAGCGTTGTTGGGGCGGCCCGAAACACTGAGGAAGCTTTCTTT

d_gene: TRBD1
v_gene: TRBV27
abundance: .
j_gene: TRBJ2-1
CDR3aa: CAACNRGRHDEQFF
CDR3nt: TGTGCCGCCTGCAACAGGGGGCGCCACGATGAGCAGTTCTTC

d_gene: .
v_gene: TRBV30
abundance: few
j_gene: TRBJ1-1
CDR3aa: CAWSVYDKTGNTEAFF
CDR3nt: TGTGCCTGGAGTGTCTACGACAAAACTGGGAACACTGAAGCTTTCTTT

d_gene: TRBD2
v_gene: TRBV5-5
abundance: .
j_gene: TRBJ2-7
CDR3aa: CASSSGTSGSYEQYF
CDR3nt: TGTGCCAGCAGCTCTGGGACTAGCGGTTCCTACGAGCAGTACTTC

d_gene: .
v_gene: TRBV6-5
abundance: .
j_gene: TRBJ1-2
CDR3aa: CARGDYGYTF
CDR3nt: TGTGCCAGAGGGGACTATGGCTACACCTTC

d_gene: .
v_gene: TRBV27
abundance: .
j_gene: TRBJ2-1
CDR3aa: CASYGWDTPGNEQFF
CDR3nt: TGTGCCAGCTACGGATGGGACACCCCGGGCAATGAGCAGTTCTTC

d_gene: TRBD1
v_gene: TRBV10-2
abundance: .
j_gene: TRBJ2-7
CDR3aa: CATREGARSSYEQYF
CDR3nt: TGCGCCACCCGCGAGGGGGCCAGGAGCTCCTACGAGCAGTACTTC

d_gene: .
v_gene: TRBV28
abundance: .
j_gene: TRBJ2-7
CDR3aa: CASGLTGTSYEQYF
CDR3nt: TGTGCCAGCGGCCTAACAGGTACTTCCTACGAGCAGTACTTC

d_gene: .
v_gene: TRBV7-6
abundance: .
j_gene: TRBJ1-6
CDR3aa: CASSLNPRGGSSYNSPLHF
CDR3nt: TGTGCCAGCAGCTTAAACCCTCGCGGAGGGAGCTCCTATAATTCACCCCTCCACTTT

d_gene: TRBD1
v_gene: TRBV27
abundance: few
j_gene: TRBJ1-5
CDR3aa: CASSDRGQPQHF
CDR3nt: TGTGCCAGCAGCGACAGGGGACAGCCCCAGCATTTT

d_gene: TRBD2
v_gene: TRBV11-2
abundance: .
j_gene: TRBJ2-1
CDR3aa: CASSLGPPTSGRNYNEQFF
CDR3nt: TGTGCCAGCAGCTTAGGACCCCCCACTAGCGGTAGAAACTACAATGAGCAGTTCTTC

d_gene: .
v_gene: TRBV7-2
abundance: .
j_gene: TRBJ1-1
CDR3aa: CASSLGRGFGRTEAFF
CDR3nt: TGTGCCAGCAGCTTAGGTCGGGGGTTTGGACGCACTGAAGCTTTCTTT

d_gene: .
v_gene: TRBV4-3
abundance: .
j_gene: TRBJ2-1
CDR3aa: CASSQGLTNEQFF
CDR3nt: TGCGCCAGCAGCCAAGGCTTAACAAATGAGCAGTTCTTC

d_gene: .
v_gene: TRBV5-1
abundance: .
j_gene: TRBJ2-7
CDR3aa: CASSDLGEQYF
CDR3nt: TGCGCCAGCAGCGATCTCGGTGAGCAGTACTTC

d_gene: .
v_gene: TRBV4-1
abundance: .
j_gene: TRBJ2-4
CDR3aa: CASSQNGITLAKNIQYF
CDR3nt: TGCGCCAGCAGCCAAAACGGGATTACCCTAGCCAAAAACATTCAGTACTTC

d_gene: .
v_gene: TRBV5-1
abundance: .
j_gene: TRBJ2-1
CDR3aa: CASSLMSSREQFF
CDR3nt: TGCGCCAGCAGCTTGATGTCTAGTCGCGAGCAGTTCTTC

d_gene: .
v_gene: TRBV11-1
abundance: .
j_gene: TRBJ2-1
CDR3aa: CASSLPRPPPTGSYNEQFF
CDR3nt: TGTGCCAGCAGCCTCCCTCGGCCCCCCCCGACAGGATCCTACAATGAGCAGTTCTTC

d_gene: TRBD2
v_gene: TRBV10-3
abundance: .
j_gene: TRBJ2-1
CDR3aa: CAISESRRETVSSYNEQFF
CDR3nt: TGTGCCATCAGTGAGTCCCGGCGGGAGACAGTTAGCTCCTACAATGAGCAGTTCTTC